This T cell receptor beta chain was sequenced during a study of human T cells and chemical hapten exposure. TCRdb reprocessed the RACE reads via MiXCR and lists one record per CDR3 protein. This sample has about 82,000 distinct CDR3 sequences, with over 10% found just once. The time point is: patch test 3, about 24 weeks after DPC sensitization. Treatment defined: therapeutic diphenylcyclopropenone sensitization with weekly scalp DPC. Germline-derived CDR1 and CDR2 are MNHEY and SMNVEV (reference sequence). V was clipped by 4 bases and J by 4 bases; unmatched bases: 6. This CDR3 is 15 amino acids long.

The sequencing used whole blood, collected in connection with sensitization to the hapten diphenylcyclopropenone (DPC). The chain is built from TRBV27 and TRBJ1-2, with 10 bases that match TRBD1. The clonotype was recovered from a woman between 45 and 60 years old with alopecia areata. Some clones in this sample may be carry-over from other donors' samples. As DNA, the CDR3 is TGTGCCAGCAGTTCTCCGGGACAGGGGAGCTATGGCTACACCTTC. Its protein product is CASSSPGQGSYGYTF.